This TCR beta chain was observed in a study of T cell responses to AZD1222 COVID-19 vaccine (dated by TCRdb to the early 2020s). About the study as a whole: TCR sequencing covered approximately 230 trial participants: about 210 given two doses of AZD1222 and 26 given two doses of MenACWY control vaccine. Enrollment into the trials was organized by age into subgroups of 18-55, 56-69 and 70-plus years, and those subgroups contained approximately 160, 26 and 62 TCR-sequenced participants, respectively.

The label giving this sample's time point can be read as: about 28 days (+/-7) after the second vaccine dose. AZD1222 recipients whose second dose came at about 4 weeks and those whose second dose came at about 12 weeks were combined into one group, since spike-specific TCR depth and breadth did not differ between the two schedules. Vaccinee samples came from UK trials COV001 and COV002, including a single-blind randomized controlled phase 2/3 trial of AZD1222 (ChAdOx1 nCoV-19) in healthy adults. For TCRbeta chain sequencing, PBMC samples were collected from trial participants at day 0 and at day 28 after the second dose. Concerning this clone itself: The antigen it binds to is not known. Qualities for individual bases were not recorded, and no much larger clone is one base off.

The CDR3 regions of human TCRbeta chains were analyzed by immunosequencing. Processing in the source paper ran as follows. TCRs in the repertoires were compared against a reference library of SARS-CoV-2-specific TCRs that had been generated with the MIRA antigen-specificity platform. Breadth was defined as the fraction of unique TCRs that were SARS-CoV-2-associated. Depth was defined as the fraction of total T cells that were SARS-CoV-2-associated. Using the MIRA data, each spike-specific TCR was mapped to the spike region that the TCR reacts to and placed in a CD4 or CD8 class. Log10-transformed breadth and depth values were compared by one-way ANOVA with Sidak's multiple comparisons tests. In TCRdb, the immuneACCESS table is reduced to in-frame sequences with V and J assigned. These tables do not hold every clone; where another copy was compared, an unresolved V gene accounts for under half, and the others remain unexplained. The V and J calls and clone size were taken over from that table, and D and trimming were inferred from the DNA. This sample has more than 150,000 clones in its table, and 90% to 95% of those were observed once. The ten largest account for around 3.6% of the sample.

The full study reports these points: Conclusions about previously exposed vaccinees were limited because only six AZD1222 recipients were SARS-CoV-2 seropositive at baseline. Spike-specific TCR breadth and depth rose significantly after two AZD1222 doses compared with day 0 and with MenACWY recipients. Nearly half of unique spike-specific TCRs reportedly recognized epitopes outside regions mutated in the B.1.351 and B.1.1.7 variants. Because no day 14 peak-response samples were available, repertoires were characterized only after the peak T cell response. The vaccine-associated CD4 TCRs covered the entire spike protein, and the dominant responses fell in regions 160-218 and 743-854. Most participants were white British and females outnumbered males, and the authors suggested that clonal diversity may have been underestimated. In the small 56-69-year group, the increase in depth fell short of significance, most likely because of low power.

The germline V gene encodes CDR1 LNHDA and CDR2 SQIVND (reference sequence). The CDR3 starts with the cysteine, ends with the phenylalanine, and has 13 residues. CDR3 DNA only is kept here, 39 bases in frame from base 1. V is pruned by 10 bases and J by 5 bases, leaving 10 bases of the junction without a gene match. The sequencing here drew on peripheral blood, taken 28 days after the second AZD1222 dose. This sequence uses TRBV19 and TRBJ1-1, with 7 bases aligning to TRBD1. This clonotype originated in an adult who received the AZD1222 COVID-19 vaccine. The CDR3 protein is CATLPRGLTEAFF. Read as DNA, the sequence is TGTGCCACCCTCCCCAGGGGGTTAACTGAAGCTTTCTTT.